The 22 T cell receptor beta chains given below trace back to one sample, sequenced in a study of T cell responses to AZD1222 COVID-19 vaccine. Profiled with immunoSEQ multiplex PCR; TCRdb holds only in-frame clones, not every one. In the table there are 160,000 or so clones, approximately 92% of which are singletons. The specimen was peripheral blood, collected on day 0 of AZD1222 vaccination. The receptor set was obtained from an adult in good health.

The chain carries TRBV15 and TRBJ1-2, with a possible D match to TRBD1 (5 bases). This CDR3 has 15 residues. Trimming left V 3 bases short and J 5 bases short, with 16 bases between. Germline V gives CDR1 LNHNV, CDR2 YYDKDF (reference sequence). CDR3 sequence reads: CATSREEETVYGYTF. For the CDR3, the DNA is TGTGCCACCAGCAGGGAAGAAGAGACAGTTTATGGCTACACCTTC.

CDR3: CASSLGGAGANEKLFF. The CDR3 DNA sequence: TGTGCCAGCAGCTTAGGAGGGGCGGGTGCTAATGAAAAACTGTTTTTT. V gene TRBV11-2 combines with J gene TRBJ1-4; a possible D gene is TRBD1 (5 bases). CDR1 and CDR2 (germline): SGHAT, FQNNGV. This CDR3 has 16 residues. V was shortened by 1 base and J by 3 bases, with 12 bases between the two germline ends.

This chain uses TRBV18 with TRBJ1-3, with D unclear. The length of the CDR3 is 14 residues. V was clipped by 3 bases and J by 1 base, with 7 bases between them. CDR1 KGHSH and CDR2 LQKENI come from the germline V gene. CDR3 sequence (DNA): TGTGCCAGCTCACCGGGGAGTTCTGGAAACACCATATATTTT. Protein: CASSPGSSGNTIYF.

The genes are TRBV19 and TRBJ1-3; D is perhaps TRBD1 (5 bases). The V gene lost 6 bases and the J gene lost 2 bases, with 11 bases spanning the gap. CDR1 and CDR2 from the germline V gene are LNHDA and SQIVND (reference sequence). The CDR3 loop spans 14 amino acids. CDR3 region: CASRGGYAGNTIYF. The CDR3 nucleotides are TGTGCCAGTAGGGGGGGGTACGCTGGAAACACCATATATTTT.

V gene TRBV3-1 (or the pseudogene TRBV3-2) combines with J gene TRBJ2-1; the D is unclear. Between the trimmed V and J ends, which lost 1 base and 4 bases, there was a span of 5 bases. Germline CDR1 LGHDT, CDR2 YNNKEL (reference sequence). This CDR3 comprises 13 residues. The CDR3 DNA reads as TGTGCCAGCAGCCAAGCCGGTTACAATGAGCAGTTCTTC. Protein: CASSQAGYNEQFF.

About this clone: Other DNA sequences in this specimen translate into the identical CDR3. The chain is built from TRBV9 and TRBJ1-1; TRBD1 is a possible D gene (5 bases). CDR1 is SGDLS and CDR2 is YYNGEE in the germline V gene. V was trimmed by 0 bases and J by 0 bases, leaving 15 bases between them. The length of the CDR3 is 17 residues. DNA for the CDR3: TGTGCCAGCAGCGTAGACCTTGCGGGGGGTATGAACACTGAAGCTTTCTTT. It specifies CASSVDLAGGMNTEAFF.

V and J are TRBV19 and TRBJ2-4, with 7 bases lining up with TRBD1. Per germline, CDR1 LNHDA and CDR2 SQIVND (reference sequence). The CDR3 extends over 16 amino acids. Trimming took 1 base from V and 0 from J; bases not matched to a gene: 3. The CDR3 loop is CASSIGDRLAKNIQYF. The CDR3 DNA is TGTGCCAGTAGTATAGGGGACAGACTAGCCAAAAACATTCAGTACTTC.

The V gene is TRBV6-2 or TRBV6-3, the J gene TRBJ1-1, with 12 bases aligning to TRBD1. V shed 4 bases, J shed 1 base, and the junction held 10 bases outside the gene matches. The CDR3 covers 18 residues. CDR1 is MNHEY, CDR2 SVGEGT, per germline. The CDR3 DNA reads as TGTGCCAGCAGTTCGCCGGGACAGGGGGCGTGGGGGAACACTGAAGCTTTCTTT. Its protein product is CASSSPGQGAWGNTEAFF.

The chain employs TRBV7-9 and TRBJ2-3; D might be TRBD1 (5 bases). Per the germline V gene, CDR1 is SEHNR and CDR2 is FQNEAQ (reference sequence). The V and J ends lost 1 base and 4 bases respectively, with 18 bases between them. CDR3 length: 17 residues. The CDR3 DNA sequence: TGTGCCAGCAGCTTAGTTGGGGCAGGCGTGGTTCCAGATACGCAGTATTTT. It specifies CASSLVGAGVVPDTQYF.

Written as DNA, the CDR3 is TGTGCCAGCAGATTCCCGGGACATGGCTACACCTTC. Protein product: CASRFPGHGYTF. The chain has TRBV7-8 and TRBJ1-2, with D perhaps TRBD1 (5 bases). Trimming removed 6 bases from V and 6 bases from J, with 11 bases in between. The germline gives CDR1 SGHVS, CDR2 FQNEAQ. The CDR3 spans 12 residues.

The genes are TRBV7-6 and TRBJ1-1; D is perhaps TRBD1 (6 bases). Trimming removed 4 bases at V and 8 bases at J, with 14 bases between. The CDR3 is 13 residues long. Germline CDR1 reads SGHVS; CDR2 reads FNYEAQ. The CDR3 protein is CASSSRGSGEAFF. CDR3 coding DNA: TGTGCCAGCAGCTCTAGGGGGTCAGGGGAAGCTTTCTTT.

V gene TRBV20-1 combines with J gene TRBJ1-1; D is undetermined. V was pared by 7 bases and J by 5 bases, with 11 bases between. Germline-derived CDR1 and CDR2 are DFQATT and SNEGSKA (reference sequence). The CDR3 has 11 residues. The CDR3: CSGEVGTEAFF. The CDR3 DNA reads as TGCAGTGGAGAAGTCGGAACTGAAGCTTTCTTT.

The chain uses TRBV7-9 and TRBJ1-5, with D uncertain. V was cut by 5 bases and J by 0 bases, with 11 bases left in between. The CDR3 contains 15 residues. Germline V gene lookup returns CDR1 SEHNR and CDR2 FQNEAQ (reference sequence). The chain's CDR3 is CASSGEIYSNQPQHF. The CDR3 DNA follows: TGTGCCAGCAGCGGGGAAATTTATAGCAATCAGCCCCAGCATTTT.

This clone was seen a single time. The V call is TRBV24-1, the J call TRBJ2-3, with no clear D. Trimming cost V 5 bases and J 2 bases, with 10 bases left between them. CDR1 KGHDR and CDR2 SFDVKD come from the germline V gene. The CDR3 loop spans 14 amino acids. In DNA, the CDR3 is TGTGCCACCAGTGGGCATTCCCTCACAGATACGCAGTATTTT. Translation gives CATSGHSLTDTQYF.

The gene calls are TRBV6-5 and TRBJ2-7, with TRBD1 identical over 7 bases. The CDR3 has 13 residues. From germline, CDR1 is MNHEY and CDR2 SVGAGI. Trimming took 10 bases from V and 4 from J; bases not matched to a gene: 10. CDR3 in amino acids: CATRQGEIYEQYF. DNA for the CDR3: TGTGCCACCCGACAGGGAGAGATTTACGAGCAGTACTTC.

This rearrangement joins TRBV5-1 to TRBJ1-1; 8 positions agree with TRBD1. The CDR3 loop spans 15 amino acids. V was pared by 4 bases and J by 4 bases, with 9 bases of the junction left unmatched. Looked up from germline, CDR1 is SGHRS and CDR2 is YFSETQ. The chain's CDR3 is CASSLGTGRGTEAFF. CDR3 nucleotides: TGCGCCAGCAGCCTCGGGACAGGAAGGGGCACTGAAGCTTTCTTT.

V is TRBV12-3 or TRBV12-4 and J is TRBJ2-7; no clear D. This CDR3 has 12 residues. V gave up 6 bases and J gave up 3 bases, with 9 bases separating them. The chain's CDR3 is CASRGTIYEQYF. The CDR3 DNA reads TGTGCCAGCAGGGGAACAATCTACGAGCAGTACTTC.

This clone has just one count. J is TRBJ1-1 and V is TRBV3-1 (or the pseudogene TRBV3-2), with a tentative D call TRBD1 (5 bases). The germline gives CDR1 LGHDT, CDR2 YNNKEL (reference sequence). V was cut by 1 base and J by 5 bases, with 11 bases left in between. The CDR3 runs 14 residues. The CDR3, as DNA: TGTGCCAGCAGCCAAGTAGGGGAGTATACTGAAGCTTTCTTT. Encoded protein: CASSQVGEYTEAFF.

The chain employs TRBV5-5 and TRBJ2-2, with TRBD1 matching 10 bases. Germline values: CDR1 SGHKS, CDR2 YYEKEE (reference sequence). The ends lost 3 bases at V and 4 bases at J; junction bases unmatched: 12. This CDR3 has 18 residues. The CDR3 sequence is CASSSLRDRGSGTGELFF. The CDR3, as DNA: TGTGCCAGCAGCTCGTTACGGGACAGGGGATCGGGCACCGGGGAGCTGTTTTTT.

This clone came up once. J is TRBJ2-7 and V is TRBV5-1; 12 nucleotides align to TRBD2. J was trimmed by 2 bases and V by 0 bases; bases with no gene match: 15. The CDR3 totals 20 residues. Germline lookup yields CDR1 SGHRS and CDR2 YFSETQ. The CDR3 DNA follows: TGCGCCAGCAGCTTGGCGAGTCGACTAGCGGGAGTGAATCCCCCCTACGAGCAGTACTTC. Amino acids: CASSLASRLAGVNPPYEQYF.

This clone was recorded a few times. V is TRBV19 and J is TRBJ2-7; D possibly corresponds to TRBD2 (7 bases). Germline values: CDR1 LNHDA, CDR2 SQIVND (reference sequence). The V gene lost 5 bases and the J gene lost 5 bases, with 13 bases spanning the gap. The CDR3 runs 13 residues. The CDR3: CASSGGAGDEQYF. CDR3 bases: TGTGCCAGTAGTGGGGGCGCGGGGGACGAGCAGTACTTC.

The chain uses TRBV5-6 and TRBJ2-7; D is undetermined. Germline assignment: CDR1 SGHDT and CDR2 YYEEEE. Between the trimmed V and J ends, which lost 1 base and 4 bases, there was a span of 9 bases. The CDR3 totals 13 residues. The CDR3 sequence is CASSLTDRYEQYF. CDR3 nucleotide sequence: TGTGCCAGCAGCTTGACAGATAGATACGAGCAGTACTTC.